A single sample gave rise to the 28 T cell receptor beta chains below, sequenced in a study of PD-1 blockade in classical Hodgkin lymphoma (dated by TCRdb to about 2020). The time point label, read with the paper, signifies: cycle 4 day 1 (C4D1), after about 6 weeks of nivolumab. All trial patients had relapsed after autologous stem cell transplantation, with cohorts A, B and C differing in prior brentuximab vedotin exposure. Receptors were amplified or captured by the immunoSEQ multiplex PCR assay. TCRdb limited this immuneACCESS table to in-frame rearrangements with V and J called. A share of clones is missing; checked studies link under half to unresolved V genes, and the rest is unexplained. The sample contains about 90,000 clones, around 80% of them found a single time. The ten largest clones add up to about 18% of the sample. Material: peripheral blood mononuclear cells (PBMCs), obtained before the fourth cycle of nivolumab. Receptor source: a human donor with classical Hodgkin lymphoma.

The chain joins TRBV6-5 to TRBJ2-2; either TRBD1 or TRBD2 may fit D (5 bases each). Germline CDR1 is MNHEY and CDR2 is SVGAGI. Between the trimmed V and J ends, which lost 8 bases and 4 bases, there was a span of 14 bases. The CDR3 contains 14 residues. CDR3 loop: CASSPEGTTGELFF. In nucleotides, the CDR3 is TGTGCCAGCTCCCCAGAGGGGACCACCGGGGAGCTGTTTTTT.

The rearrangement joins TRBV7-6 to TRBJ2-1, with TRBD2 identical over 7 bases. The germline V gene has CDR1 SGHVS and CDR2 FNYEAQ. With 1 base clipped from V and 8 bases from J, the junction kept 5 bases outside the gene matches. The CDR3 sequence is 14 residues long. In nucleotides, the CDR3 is TGTGCCAGCAGCTTAGTAGCGGGTGGGTATGAGCAGTTCTTC. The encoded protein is CASSLVAGGYEQFF.

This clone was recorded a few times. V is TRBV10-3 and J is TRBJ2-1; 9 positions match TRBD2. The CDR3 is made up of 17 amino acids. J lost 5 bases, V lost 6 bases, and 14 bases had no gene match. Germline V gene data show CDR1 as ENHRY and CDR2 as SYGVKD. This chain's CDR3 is CAIRRGSGSPSDNEQFF. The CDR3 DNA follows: TGTGCCATCAGACGGGGTAGCGGGAGCCCCTCGGACAATGAGCAGTTCTTC.

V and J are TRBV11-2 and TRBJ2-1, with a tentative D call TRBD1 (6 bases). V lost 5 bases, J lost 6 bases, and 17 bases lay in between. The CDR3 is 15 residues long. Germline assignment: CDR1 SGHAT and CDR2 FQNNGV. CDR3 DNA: TGTGCCAGCAGCGTAACCTGGGACACCCGCAATGAGCAGTTCTTC. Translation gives CASSVTWDTRNEQFF.

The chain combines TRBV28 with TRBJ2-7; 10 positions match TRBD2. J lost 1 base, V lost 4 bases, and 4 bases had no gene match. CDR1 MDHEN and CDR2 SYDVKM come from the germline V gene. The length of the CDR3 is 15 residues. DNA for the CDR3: TGTGCCAGCAGTTCCCCGACTAGCGGGTCCTACGAGCAGTACTTC. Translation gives CASSSPTSGSYEQYF.

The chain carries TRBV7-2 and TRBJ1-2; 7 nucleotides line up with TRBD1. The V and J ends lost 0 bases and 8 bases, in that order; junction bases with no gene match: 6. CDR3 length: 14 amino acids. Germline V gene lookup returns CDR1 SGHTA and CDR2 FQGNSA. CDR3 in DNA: TGTGCCAGCAGCTTAGCAGGGGGCGTTCCCGGCTACACCTTC. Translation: CASSLAGGVPGYTF.

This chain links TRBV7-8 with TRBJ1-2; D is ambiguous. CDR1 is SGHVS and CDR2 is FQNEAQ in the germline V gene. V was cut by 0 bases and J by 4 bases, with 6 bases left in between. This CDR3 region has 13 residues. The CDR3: CASSLAETYGYTF. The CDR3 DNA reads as TGTGCCAGCAGCTTAGCGGAGACCTATGGCTACACCTTC.

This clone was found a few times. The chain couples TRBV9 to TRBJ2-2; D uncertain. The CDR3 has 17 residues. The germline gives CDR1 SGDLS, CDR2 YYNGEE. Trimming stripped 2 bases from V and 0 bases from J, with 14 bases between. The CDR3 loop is CASSVPRQTPNTGELFF. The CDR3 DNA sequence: TGTGCCAGCAGCGTCCCCCGACAAACCCCGAACACCGGGGAGCTGTTTTTT.

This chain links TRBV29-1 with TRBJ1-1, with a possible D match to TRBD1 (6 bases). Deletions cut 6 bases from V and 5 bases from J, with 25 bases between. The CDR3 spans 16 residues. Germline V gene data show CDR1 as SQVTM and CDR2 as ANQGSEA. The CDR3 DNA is TGCAGCGTGAGGGGGGCGAGCGGCCTCGAGGGGACTGAAGCTTTCTTT. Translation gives CSVRGASGLEGTEAFF.

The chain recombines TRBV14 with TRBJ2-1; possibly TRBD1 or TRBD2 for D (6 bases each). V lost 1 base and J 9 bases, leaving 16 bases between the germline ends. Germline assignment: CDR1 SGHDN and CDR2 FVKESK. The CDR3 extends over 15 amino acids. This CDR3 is CASSQVGGGMGEQFF. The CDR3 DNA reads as TGTGCCAGCAGCCAAGTTGGGGGCGGGATGGGTGAGCAGTTCTTC.

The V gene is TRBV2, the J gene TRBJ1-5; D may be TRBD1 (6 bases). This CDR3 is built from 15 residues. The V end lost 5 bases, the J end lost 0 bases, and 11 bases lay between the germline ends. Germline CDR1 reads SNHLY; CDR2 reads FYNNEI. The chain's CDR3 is CASSRGHYSNQPQHF. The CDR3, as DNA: TGTGCCAGCAGTAGGGGACATTATAGCAATCAGCCCCAGCATTTT.

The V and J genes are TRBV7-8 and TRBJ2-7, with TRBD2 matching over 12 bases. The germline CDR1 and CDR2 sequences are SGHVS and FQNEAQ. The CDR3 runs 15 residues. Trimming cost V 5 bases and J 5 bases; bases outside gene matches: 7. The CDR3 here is CASSRASGRANEQYF. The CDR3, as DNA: TGTGCCAGCAGCAGAGCTAGCGGGAGGGCCAACGAGCAGTACTTC.

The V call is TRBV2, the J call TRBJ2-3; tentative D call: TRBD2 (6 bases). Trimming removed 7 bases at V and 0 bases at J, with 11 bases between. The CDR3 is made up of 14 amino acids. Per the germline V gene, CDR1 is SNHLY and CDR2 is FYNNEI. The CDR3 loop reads CASNGGESTDTQYF. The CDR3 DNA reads TGTGCCAGCAACGGGGGAGAGAGCACAGATACGCAGTATTTT.

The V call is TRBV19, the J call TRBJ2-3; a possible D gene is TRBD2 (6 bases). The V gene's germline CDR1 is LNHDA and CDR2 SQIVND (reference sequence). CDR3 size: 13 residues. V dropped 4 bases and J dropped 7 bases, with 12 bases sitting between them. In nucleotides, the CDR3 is TGTGCCAGTAGTACCGGGGGTGCATATACGCAGTATTTT. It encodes CASSTGGAYTQYF.

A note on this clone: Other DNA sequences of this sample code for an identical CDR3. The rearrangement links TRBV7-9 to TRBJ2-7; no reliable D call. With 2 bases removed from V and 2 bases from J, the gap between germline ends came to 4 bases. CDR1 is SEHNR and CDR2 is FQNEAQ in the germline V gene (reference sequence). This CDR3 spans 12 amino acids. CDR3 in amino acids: CASSLTPYEQYF. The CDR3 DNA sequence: TGTGCCAGCAGCTTAACCCCCTACGAGCAGTACTTC.

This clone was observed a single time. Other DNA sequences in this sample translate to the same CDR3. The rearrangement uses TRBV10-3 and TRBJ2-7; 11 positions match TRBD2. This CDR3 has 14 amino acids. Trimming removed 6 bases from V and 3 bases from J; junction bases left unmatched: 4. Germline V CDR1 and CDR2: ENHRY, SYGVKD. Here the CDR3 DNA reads TGTGCCATCAGCTCCGGGACTAGCGGCTACGAGCAGTACTTC. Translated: CAISSGTSGYEQYF.

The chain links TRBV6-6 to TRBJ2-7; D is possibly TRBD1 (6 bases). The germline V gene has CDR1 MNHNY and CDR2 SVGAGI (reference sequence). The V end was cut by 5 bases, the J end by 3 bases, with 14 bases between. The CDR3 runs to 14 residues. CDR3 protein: CASSNRVRVYEQYF. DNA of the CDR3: TGTGCCAGCAGTAACAGGGTTAGGGTCTACGAGCAGTACTTC.

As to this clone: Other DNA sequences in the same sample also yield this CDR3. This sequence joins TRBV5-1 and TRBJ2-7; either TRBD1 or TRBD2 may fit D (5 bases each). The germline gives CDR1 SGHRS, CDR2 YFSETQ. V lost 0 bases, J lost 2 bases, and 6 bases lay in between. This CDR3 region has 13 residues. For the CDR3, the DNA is TGCGCCAGCAGCTTGGGGGGGACCTACGAGCAGTACTTC. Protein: CASSLGGTYEQYF.

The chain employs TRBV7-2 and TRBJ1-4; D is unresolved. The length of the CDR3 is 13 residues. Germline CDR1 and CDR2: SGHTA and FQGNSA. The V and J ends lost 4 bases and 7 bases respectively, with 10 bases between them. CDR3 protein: CASSSLSGEKLFF. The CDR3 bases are TGTGCCAGCAGCTCGCTTTCGGGTGAAAAACTGTTTTTT.

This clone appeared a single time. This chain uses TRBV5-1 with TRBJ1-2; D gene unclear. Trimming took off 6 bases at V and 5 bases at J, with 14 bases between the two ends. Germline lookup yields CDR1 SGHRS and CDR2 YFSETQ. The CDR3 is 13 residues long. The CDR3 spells CASKPSTGYGYTF. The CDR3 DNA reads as TGCGCCAGCAAACCTTCGACGGGATATGGCTACACCTTC.

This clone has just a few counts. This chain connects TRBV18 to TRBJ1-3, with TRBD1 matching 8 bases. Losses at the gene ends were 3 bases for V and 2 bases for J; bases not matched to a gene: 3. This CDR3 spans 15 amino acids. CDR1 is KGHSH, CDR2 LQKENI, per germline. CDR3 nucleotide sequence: TGTGCCAGCTCACCGGACAGGGCTACTGGAAACACCATATATTTT. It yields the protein CASSPDRATGNTIYF.

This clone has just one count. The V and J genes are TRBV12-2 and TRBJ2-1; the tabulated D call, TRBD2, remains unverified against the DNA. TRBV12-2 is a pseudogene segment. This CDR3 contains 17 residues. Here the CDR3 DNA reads TGTGCAAGTCGCTTATCCCCCATAGCGGGAGGGCCCAATGAGCAGTTCTTC. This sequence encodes CASRLSPIAGGPNEQFF.

For the CDR3, the DNA is TGTGCCAGTAGCGGTAGCGGGAACACCGGGGAGCTGTTTTTT. This gives the protein CASSGSGNTGELFF. This sequence joins TRBV19 and TRBJ2-2, with TRBD2 as a possible D gene (6 bases). This CDR3 is built from 14 residues. Germline lookup yields CDR1 LNHDA and CDR2 SQIVND (reference sequence). V was trimmed by 6 bases and J by 1 base, leaving 9 bases between them.

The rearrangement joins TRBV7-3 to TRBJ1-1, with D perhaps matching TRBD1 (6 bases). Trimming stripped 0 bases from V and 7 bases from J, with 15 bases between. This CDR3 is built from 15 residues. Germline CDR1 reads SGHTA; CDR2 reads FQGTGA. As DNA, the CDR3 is TGTGCCAGCAGCTTAACCCCCGCCGACAGGAGTGAAGCTTTCTTT. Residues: CASSLTPADRSEAFF.

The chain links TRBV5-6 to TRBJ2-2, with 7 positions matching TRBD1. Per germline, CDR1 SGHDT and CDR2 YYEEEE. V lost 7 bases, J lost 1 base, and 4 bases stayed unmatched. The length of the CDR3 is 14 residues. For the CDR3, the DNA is TGTGCCAGCCGGAGACAGGGGAACACCGGGGAGCTGTTTTTT. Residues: CASRRQGNTGELFF.

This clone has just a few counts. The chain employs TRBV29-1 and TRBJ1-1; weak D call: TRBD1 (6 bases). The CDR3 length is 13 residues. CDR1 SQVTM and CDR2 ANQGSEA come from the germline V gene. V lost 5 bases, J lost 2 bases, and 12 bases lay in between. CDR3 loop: CSVYGQLNTEAFF. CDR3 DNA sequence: TGCAGCGTTTACGGACAGTTAAACACTGAAGCTTTCTTT.

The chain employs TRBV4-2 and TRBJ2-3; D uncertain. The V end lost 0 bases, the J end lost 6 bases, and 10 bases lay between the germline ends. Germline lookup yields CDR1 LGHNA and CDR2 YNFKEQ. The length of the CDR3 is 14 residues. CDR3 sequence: CASSQEVRRDTQYF. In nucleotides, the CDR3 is TGTGCCAGCAGCCAAGAAGTTCGGCGCGATACGCAGTATTTT.

The DNA of the CDR3 is TGTGCCAGCAGCTTCCGGGCATACACTGAAGCTTTCTTT. Residues: CASSFRAYTEAFF. The chain carries TRBV5-5 and TRBJ1-1, with D uncertain. Germline lookup yields CDR1 SGHKS and CDR2 YYEKEE (reference sequence). V shed 2 bases and J shed 3 bases, with 8 bases lying between them. The CDR3 runs to 13 residues.